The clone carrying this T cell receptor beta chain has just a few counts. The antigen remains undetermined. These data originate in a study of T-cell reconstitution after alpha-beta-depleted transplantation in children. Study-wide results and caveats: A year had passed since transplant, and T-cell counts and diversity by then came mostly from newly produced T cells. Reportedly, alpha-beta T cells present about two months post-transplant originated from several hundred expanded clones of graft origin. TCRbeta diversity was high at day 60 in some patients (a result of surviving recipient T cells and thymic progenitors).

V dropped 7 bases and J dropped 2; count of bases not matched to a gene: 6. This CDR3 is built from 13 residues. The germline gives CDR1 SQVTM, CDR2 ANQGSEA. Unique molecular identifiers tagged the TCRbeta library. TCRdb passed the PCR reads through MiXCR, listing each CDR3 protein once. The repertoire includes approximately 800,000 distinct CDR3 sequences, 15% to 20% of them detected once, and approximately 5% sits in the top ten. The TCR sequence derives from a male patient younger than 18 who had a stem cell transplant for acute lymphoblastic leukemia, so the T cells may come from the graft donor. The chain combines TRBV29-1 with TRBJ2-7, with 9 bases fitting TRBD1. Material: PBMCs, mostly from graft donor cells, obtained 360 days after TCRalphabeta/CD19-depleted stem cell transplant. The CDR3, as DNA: TGCAGCGGATTGGGACAGGGACCCTACGAGCAGTACTTC. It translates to CSGLGQGPYEQYF.